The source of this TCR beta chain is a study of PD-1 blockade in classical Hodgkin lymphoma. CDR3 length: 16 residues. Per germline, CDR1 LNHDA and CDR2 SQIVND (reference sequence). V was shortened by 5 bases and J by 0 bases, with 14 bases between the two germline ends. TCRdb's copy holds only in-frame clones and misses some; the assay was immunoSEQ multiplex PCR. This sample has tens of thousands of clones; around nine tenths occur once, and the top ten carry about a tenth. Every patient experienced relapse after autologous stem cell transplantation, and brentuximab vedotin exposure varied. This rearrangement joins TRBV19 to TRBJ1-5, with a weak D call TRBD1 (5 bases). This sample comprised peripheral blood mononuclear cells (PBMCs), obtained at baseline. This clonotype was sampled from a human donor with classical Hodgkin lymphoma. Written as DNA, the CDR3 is TGTGCCAGTAGTGGAATACGGGACGGTAGCAATCAGCCCCAGCATTTT. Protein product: CASSGIRDGSNQPQHF.